This T cell receptor (beta chain) was sequenced in a study of control samples from healthy donors and cancer patients. The CDR3 covers 14 residues. Germline loops: CDR1 SGHTA, CDR2 FQGTGA. With 1 base clipped from V and 6 bases from J, the junction kept 5 bases outside the gene matches. Sequencing was performed with immunoSEQ multiplex PCR; in TCRdb, only in-frame clones are kept and a portion is missing. The sample lists just under 60,000 clones, 92% occurring once. The receptor was derived from a middle-aged man with colorectal cancer. Sequencing used PBMCs. The rearrangement uses TRBV7-3 and TRBJ1-1; TRBD1 matches at 7 bases. Written as DNA, the CDR3 is TGTGCCAGCAGCTTAAGACAGGGATGGCCTGAAGCTTTCTTT. This gives the protein CASSLRQGWPEAFF.